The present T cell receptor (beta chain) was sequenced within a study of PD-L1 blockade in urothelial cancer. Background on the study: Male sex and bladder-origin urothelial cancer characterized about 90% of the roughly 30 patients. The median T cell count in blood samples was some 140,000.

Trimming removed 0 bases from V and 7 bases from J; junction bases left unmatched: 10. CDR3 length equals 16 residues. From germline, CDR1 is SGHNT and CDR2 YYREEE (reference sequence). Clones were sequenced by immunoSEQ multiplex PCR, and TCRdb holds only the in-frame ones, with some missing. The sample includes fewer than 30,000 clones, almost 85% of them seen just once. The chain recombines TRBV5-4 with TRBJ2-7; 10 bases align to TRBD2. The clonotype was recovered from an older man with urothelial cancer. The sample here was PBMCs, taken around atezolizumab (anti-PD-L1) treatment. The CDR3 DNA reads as TGTGCCAGCAGCTTGGATGCTAGCGGGAGTGTGAGTGAGCAGTACTTC. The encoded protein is CASSLDASGSVSEQYF.